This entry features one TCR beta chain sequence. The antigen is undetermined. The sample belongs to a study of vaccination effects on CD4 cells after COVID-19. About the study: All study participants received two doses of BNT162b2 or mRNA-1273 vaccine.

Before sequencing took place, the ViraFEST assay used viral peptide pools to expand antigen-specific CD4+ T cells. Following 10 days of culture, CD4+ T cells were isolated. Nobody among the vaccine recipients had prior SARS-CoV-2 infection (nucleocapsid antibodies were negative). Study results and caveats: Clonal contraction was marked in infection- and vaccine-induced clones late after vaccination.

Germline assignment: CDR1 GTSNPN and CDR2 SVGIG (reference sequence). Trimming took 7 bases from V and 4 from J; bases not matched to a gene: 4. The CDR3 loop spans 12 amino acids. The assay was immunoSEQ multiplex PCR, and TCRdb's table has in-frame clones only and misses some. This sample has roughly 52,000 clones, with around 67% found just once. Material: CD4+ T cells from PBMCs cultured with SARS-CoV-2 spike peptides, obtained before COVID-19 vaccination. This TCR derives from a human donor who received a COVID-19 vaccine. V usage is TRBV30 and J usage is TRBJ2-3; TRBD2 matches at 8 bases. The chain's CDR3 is CASGTSADTQYF. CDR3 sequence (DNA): TGTGCCTCCGGGACTAGTGCAGATACGCAGTATTTT.